The clone carrying this T cell receptor (beta chain) turned up a few times. From RNA transcripts, TCR beta CDR3 regions were amplified. During a first-round RT-PCR of the TCR CDR3, the HTBI primer set was used. TCRdb analysed the multiplex PCR reads with MiXCR anew, one entry per CDR3 protein. The sample yields more than 500,000 distinct CDR3 sequences, around 15% seen once. The data belong to a study of T cells in Graves' hyperthyroidism and ophthalmopathy. In the study overall: Peripheral blood specimens were obtained at initial diagnosis, prior to any treatment.

Trimming stripped 3 bases from V and 7 bases from J, with 13 bases between. The CDR3 covers 14 residues. Germline CDR1 KGHSH, CDR2 LQKENI. The PBMCs were sourced from fresh peripheral blood (about 9.6 ml). V gene TRBV18 combines with J gene TRBJ2-1, with unresolved D. The sequence came from a woman between 40 and 55 years old with Graves' hyperthyroidism. The sample was blood. In DNA form, the CDR3 reads TGTGCCAGCTCACCTCAACCCTTAGGAAATGAGCAGTTCTTC. Protein product: CASSPQPLGNEQFF.